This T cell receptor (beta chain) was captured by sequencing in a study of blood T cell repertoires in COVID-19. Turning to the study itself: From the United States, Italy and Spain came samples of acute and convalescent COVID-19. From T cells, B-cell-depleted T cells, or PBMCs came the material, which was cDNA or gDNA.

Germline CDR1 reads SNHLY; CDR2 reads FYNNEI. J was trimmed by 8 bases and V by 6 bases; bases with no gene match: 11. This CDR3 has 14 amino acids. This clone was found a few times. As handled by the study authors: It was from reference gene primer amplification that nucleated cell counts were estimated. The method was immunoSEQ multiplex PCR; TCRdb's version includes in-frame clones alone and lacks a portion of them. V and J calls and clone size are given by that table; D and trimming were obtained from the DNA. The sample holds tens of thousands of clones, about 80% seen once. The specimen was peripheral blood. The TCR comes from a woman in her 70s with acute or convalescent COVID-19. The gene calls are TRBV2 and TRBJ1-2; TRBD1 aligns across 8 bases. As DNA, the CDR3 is TGTGCCAGCAGCGGAGGGGGGACAGGCCACGGCTACACCTTC. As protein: CASSGGGTGHGYTF.